This TCR beta chain came from a study of T cell changes during pregnancy in multiple sclerosis. TCRdb's table, derived via immunoSEQ multiplex PCR, lists solely in-frame clones and lacks some. The sample consists of some 51,000 clones, approximately 94% of them appearing once. The CDR3 sequence is 15 residues long. The germline V gene has CDR1 SGHVS and CDR2 FQNEAQ. V shed 5 bases, J shed 8 bases, and the junction held 11 bases outside the gene matches. The sequencing used CD8+ T cells from peripheral blood mononuclear cells, collected in the first trimester of pregnancy. The source is a female donor with multiple sclerosis, enrolled in a pregnancy study. V and J are TRBV7-8 and TRBJ1-4; 7 nucleotides line up with TRBD1. This chain's CDR3 is CASSPPTGQVEKLFF. The CDR3 nucleotides are TGTGCCAGCAGCCCCCCGACAGGGCAGGTCGAAAAACTGTTTTTT.